The entry below gives a single T cell receptor beta chain sequence along with its context. The CDR3 has 17 residues. Germline-derived CDR1 and CDR2 are SGHVS and FNYEAQ. V was clipped by 0 bases and J by 2 bases; unmatched bases: 8. The sample originates from a study of PD-1 blockade in classical Hodgkin lymphoma. Assay: immunoSEQ multiplex PCR; the TCRdb copy retains only in-frame clones and omits some. This table holds more than 13,000 clones, about 73% found once. With no exception, relapse followed autologous stem cell transplantation in all patients, and brentuximab vedotin exposure varied. This rearrangement joins TRBV7-6 to TRBJ2-7, with 9 bases identical to TRBD1. The input for sequencing was peripheral blood mononuclear cells (PBMCs), taken before the second cycle of nivolumab. This clonotype originated in a human donor with classical Hodgkin lymphoma. This chain's CDR3 is CASSLALPGQGTYEQYF. In DNA form, the CDR3 reads TGTGCCAGCAGCTTAGCCCTTCCGGGACAGGGAACCTACGAGCAGTACTTC. The full variable domain, rest sourced from reference TRBV7-6 and TRBJ2-7, is GAGVSQSPRYKVTKRGQDVALRCDPISGHVSLYWYRQALGQGPEFLTYFNYEAQQDKSGLPNDRFSAERPEGSISTLTIQRTEQRDSAMYRCASSLALPGQGTYEQYFGPGTRLTVT.